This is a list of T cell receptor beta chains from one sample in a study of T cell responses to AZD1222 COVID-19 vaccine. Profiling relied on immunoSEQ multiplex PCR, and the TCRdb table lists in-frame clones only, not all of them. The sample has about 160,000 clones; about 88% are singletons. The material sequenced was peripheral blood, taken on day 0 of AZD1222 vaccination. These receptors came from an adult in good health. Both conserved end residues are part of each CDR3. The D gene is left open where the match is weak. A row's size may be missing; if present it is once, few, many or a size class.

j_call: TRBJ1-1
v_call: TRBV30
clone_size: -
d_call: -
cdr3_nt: TGTGCCTGGGTTGGGATGAACACTGAAGCTTTCTTT
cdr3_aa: CAWVGMNTEAFF

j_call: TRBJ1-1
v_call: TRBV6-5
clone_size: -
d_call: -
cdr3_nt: TGTGCCAGCAGTCCCTCCCATGTCCTGAACACTGAAGCTTTCTTT
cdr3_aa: CASSPSHVLNTEAFF

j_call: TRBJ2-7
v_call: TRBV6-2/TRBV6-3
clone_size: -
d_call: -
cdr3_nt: TGTGCCAGCAGTTACCCATCTGGAGGAAGGGGGAGAGGCGAGCAGTACTTC
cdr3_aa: CASSYPSGGRGRGEQYF

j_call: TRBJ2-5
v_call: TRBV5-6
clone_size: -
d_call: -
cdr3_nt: TGTGCCAGCAGCTTGGAATCTGTGGGTCAAGAGACCCAGTACTTC
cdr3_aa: CASSLESVGQETQYF

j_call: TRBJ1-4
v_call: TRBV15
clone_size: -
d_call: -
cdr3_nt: TGTGCCACCAGCAAGACACAAACTAATGAAAAACTGTTTTTT
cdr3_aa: CATSKTQTNEKLFF

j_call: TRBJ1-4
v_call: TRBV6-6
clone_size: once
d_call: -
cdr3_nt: TGTGCCAGCAGCTTCTTACCTGGAAATGAAAAACTGTTTTTT
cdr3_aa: CASSFLPGNEKLFF

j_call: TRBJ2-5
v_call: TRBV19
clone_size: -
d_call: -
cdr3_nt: TGTGCCAGTAGTATCGATCGGTTGGGGACCCAGTACTTC
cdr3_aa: CASSIDRLGTQYF

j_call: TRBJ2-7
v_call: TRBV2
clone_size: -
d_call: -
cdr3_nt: TGTGCCAGCAGTGAACTTCAGGGAGAATCCTACGAGCAGTACTTC
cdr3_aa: CASSELQGESYEQYF

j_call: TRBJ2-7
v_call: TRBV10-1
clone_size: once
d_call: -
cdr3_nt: TGCGCCAGCAGTGACCACGGTGGGGGTCCCTACGAGCAGTACTTC
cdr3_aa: CASSDHGGGPYEQYF

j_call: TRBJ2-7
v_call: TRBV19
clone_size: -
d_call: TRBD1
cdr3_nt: TGTGCCAGTAGTCCTGGGACAGGGGAAACCTACGAGCAGTACTTC
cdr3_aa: CASSPGTGETYEQYF

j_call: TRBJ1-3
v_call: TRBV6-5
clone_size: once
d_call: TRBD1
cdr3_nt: TGTGCCAGCGGGGACAGGAGCTCTGGAAACACCATATATTTT
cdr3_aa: CASGDRSSGNTIYF

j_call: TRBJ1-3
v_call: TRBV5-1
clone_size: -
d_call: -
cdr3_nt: TGCGCCAGCAGCCTGGGGCAATCAGGGGCTGGAAACACCATATATTTT
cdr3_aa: CASSLGQSGAGNTIYF

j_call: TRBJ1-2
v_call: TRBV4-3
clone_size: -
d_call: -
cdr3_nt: TGCGCCAGCAGCCAAGATAGGGGGAGGGGACGGCTGATCACCTTC
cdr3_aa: CASSQDRGRGRLITF

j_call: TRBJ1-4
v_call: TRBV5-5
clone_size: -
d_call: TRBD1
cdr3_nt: TGTGCCAGCAGCTTGGTTTTCGGGGTCAGGGGACAGTCTAATGAAAAACTGTTTTTT
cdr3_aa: CASSLVFGVRGQSNEKLFF

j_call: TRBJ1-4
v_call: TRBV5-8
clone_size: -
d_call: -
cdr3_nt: TGTGCCAGCAGCTTGGACAGGGCAACTAATGAAAAACTGTTTTTT
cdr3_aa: CASSLDRATNEKLFF

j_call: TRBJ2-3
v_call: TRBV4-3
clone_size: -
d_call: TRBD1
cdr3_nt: TGCGCCAGCAGCCAAGATTGGGATCCGGGACAGCGCACAGATACGCAGTATTTT
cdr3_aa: CASSQDWDPGQRTDTQYF

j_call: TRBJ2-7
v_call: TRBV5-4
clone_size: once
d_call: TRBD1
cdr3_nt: TGTGCCAGCAGCCCGAGGACAGGGGATACCTACGAGCAGTACTTC
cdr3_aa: CASSPRTGDTYEQYF

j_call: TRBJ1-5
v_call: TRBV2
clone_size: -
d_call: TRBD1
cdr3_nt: TGTGCCAGCAGTGAGACGGACAGGGGGCATCAGCCCCAGCATTTT
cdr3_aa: CASSETDRGHQPQHF

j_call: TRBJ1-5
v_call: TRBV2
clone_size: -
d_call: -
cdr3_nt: TGTGCCAGCAGGGAGGGCCGGGACGGGGCCACCCAGCATTTT
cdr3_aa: CASREGRDGATQHF

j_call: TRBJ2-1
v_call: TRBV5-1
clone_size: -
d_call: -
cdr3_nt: TGCGCCAGCAGCTTGGAAACAGGGAGCTACAATGAGCAGTTCTTC
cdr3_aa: CASSLETGSYNEQFF

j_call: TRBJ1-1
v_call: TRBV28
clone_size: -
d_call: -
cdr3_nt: TGTGCCAGCAGTTTAAAGTTCTCAGGGCCTGAAGCTTTCTTT
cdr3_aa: CASSLKFSGPEAFF

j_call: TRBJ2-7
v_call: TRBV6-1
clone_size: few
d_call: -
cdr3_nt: TGTGCCAGCAGTGACGGAGGGATCTCTTCCTACGAGCAGTACTTC
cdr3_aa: CASSDGGISSYEQYF

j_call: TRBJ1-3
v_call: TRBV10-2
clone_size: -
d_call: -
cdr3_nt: TGCGCCAGCAAATCGGAGGGGAAAGGAAACACCATATATTTT
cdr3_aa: CASKSEGKGNTIYF

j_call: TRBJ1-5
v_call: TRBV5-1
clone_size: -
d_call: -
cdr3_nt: TGCGCCAGCGCCAAAGACTGGGGCAATCAGCCCCAGCATTTT
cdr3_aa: CASAKDWGNQPQHF

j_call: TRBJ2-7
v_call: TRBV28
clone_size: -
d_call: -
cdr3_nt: TGTGCCAGCAGTCCAGGGTACCCCAACTACGAGCAGTACTTC
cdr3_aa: CASSPGYPNYEQYF

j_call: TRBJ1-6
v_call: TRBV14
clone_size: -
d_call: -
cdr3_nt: TGTGCCAGCAGCGGGATGGGCGGATTAAATTCACCCCTCCACTTT
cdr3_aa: CASSGMGGLNSPLHF

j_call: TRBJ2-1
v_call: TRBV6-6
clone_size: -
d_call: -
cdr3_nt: TGTGCCAGCAGTTACTCCAACATCGTCGGACGGAGTGAGCAGTTCTTC
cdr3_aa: CASSYSNIVGRSEQFF

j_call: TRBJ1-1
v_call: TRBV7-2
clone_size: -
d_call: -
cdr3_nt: TGTGCCAGCAGCTTAGGGGGGGCTTTCTTT
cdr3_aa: CASSLGGAFF

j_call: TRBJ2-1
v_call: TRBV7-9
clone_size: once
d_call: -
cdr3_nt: TGTGCCAGCAGCAGGATAAAGGGGCAGAATGAGCAGTTCTTC
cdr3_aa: CASSRIKGQNEQFF

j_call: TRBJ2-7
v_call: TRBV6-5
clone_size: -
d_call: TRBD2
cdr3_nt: TGTGCCAGCAGTTACTCGCGGGAGTACGAGCAGTACTTC
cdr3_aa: CASSYSREYEQYF

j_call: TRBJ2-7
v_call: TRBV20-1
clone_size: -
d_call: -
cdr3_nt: TGCAGTGCCGGACAAATTTACGAGCAGTACTTC
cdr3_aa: CSAGQIYEQYF

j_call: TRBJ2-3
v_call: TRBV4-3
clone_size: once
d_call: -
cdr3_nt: TGCGCCAGCAGCCAGAGGGGAGTCGGAACAGATACGCAGTATTTT
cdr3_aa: CASSQRGVGTDTQYF

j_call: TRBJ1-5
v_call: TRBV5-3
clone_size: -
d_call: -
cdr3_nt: TGTGCCAGAAGCTTGATGTGGGCAGTTGGCAATCAGCCCCAGCATTTT
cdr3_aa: CARSLMWAVGNQPQHF

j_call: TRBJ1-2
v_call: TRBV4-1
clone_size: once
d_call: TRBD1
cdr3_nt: TGCGCCAGCAGCCAGCCGGGACAGAAAGTCTATGGCTACACCTTC
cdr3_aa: CASSQPGQKVYGYTF

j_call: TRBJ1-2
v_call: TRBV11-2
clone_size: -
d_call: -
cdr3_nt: TGTGCCAGCAGCCCTAACCCGGATGACTATGGCTACACCTTC
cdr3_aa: CASSPNPDDYGYTF

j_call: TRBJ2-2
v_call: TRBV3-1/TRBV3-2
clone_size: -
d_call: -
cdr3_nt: TGTGCCAGCAACACGGGGGCGCGGGCCGGGGAGCTGTTTTTT
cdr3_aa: CASNTGARAGELFF

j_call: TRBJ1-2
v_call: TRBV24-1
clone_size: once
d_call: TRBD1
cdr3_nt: TGTGCCACCAGGGGGGGACAGGGGAGCTACACCTTC
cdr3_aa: CATRGGQGSYTF

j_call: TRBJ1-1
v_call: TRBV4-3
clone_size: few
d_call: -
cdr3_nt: TGCGCCAGCAGCCAAGAACATCAACAATTGAACACTGAAGCTTTCTTT
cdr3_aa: CASSQEHQQLNTEAFF

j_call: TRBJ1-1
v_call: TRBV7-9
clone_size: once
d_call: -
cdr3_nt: TGTGCCAGCAGCCCCGGGACGGGCGAAGCTTTCTTT
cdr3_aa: CASSPGTGEAFF